This T cell receptor (beta chain) was identified in a study of T cells after posttransplantation cyclophosphamide. Study results and limitations: After PTCy, TRB diversity resembled that of CNI/methotrexate controls. Blood and skin or GI T cell repertoires showed limited TRB overlap. Later post-transplant blood repertoires were often dominated by donor CD8+ memory clones.

In this sample, this clone turned up once. Antigen unknown. Treatment was busulfan-fludarabine conditioning, a marrow graft, and cyclophosphamide on days +3 and +4. Germline V lookup: CDR1 LNHDA, CDR2 SQIVND (reference sequence). The CDR3 runs 14 residues. V was pared by 6 bases and J by 8 bases, with 16 bases between. The repertoire was sequenced with immunoSEQ multiplex PCR; TCRdb's copy has only in-frame clones and lacks some. The profile shows 6,000 or so clones, under 90% of them singletons. Sequencing used CD4+ T cells sorted from blood, obtained about 350 days after allogeneic stem cell transplant with posttransplant cyclophosphamide. The rearrangement links TRBV19 to TRBJ1-4, with D perhaps TRBD1 (5 bases). This clonotype was sampled from a male patient in his fifties who received an allogeneic stem cell transplant from a related donor and was CMV-positive. A subset of T cells may come from the graft donor. In nucleotides, the CDR3 is TGTGCCAGTAGCGAAACCGGACATAGAGAAAAACTGTTTTTT. Its translation is CASSETGHREKLFF.